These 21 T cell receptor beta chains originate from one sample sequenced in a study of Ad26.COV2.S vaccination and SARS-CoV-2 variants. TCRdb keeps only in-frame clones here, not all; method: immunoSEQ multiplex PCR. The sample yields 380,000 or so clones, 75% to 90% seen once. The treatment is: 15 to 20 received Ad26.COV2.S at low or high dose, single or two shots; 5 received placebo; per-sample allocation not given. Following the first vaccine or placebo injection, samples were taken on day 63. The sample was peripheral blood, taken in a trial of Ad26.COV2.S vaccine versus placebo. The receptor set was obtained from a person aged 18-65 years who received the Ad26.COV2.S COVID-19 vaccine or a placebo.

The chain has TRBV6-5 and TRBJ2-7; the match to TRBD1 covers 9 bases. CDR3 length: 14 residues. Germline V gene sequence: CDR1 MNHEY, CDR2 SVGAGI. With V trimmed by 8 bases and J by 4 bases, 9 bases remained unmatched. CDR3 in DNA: TGTGCCAGCTCGGGGACAGGGCAATTATACGAGCAGTACTTC. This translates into CASSGTGQLYEQYF.

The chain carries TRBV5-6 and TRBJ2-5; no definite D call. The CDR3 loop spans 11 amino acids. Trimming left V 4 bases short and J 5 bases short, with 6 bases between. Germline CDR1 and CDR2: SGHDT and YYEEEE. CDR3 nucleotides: TGTGCCAGCAGCGGAAGTGAGACCCAGTACTTC. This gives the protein CASSGSETQYF.

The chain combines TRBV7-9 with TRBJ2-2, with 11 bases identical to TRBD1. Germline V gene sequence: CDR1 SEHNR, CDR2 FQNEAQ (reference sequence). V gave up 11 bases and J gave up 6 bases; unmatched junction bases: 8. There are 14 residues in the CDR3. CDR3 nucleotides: TGTGCCGGAAGGACAGGGGGCGCATCCGGGGAGCTGTTTTTT. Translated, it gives CAGRTGGASGELFF.

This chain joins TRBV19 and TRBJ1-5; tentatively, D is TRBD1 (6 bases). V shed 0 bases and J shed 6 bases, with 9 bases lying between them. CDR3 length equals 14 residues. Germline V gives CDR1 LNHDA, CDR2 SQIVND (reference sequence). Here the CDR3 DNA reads TGTGCCAGTAGTATAGAGAGGGGGGTTCAGCCCCAGCATTTT. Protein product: CASSIERGVQPQHF. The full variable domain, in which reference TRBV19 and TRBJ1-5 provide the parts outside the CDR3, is DGGITQSPKYLFRKEGQNVTLSCEQNLNHDAMYWYRQDPGQGLRLIYYSQIVNDFQKGDIAEGYSVSREKKESFPLTVTSAQKNPTAFYLCASSIERGVQPQHFGDGTRLSIL.

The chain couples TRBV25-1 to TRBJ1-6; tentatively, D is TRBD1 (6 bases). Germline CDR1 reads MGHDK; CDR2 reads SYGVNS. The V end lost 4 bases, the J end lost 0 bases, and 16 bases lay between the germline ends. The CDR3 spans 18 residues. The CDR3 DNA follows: TGTGCCAGCAGTGGGTTAACAGGACAGAGCTCCTATAATTCACCCCTCCACTTT. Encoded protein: CASSGLTGQSSYNSPLHF.

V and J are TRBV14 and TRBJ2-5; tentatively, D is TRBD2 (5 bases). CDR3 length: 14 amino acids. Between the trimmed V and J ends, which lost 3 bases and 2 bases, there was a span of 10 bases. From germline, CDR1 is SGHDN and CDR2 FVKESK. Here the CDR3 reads CASSQARGQETQYF. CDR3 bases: TGTGCCAGCAGCCAGGCCCGGGGACAAGAGACCCAGTACTTC. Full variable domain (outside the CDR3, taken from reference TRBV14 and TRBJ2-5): EAGVTQFPSHSVIEKGQTVTLRCDPISGHDNLYWYRRVMGKEIKFLLHFVKESKQDESGMPNNRFLAERTGGTYSTLKVQPAELEDSGVYFCASSQARGQETQYFGPGTRLLVL.

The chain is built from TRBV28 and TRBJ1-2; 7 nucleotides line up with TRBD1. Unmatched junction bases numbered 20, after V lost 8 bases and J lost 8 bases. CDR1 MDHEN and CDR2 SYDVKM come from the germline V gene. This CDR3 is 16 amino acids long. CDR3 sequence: CASSMGGTVVSPGYTF. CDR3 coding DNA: TGTGCCAGCTCAATGGGCGGGACAGTAGTTTCCCCGGGCTACACCTTC.

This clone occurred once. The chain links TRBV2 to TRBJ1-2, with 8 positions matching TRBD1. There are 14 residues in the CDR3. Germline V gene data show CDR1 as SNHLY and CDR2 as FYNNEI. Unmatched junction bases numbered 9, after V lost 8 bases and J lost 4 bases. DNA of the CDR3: TGTGCCAGCGCCGGACAGGGTTTCGGCTATGGCTACACCTTC. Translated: CASAGQGFGYGYTF.

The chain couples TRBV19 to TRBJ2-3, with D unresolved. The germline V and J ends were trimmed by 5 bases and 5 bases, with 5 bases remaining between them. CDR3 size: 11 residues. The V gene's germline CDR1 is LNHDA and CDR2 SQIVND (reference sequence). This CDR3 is CASSLGDTQYF. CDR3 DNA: TGTGCCAGTAGTCTGGGAGATACGCAGTATTTT.

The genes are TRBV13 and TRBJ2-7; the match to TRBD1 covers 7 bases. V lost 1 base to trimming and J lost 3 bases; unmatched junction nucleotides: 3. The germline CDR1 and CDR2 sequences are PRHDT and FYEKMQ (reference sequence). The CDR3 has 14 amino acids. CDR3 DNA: TGTGCCAGCAGCTTAGCGGGACAGATCTACGAGCAGTACTTC. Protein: CASSLAGQIYEQYF.

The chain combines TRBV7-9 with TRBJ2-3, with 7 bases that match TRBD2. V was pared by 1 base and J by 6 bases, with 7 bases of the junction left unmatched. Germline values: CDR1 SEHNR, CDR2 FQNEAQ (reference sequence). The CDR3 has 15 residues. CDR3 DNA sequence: TGTGCCAGCAGCTTAGGGGGGACTACCTTCGATACGCAGTATTTT. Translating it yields CASSLGGTTFDTQYF.

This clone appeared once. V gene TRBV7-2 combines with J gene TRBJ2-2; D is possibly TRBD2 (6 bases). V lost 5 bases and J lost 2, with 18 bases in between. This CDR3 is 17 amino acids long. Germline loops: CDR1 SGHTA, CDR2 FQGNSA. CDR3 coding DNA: TGTGCCAGCAGCGGAATAGGATGGGGGGTCAACACCGGGGAGCTGTTTTTT. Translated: CASSGIGWGVNTGELFF. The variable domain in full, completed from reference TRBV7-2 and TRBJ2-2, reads GAGVSQSPSNKVTEKGKDVELRCDPISGHTALYWYRQSLGQGLEFLIYFQGNSAPDKSGLPSDRFSAERTGGSVSTLTIQRTQQEDSAVYLCASSGIGWGVNTGELFFGEGSRLTVL.

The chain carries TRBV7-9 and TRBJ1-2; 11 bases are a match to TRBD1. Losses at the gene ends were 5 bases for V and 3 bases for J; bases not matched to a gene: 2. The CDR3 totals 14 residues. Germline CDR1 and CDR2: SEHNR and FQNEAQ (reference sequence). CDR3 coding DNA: TGTGCCAGCAGCCGGACAGGGGGCGACTATGGCTACACCTTC. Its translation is CASSRTGGDYGYTF.

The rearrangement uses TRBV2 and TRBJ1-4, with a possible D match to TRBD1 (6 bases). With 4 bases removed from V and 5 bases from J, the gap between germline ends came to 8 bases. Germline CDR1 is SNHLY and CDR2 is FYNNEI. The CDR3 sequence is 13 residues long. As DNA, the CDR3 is TGTGCCAGCAGTGGGGGGCGGAATGAAAAACTGTTTTTT. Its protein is CASSGGRNEKLFF. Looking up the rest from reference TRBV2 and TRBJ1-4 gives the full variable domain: EPEVTQTPSHQVTQMGQEVILRCVPISNHLYFYWYRQILGQKVEFLVSFYNNEISEKSEIFDDQFSVERPDGSNFTLKIRSTKLEDSAMYFCASSGGRNEKLFFGSGTQLSVL.

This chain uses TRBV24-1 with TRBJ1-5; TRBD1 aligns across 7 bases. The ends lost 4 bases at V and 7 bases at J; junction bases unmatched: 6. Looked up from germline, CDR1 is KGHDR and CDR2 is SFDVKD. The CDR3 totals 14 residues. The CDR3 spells CATSDSDRAQPQHF. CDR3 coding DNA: TGTGCCACCAGTGACTCCGACAGGGCCCAGCCCCAGCATTTT.

The CDR3 loop reads CASSSVPGAGTEAFF. CDR3 coding DNA: TGCGCCAGCAGCTCTGTCCCGGGGGCCGGCACTGAAGCTTTCTTT. J is TRBJ1-1 and V is TRBV4-1, with D possibly matching TRBD1 (6 bases). Germline CDR1 MGHRA, CDR2 YSYEKL. This CDR3 is built from 15 residues. Trimming took 5 bases from V and 4 from J, leaving 17 bases between them.

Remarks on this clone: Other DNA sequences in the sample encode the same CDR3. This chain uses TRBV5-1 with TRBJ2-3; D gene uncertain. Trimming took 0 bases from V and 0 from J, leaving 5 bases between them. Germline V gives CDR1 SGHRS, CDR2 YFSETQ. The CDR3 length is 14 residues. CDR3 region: CASSLGSSTDTQYF. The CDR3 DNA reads TGCGCCAGCAGCTTGGGCTCCAGCACAGATACGCAGTATTTT.

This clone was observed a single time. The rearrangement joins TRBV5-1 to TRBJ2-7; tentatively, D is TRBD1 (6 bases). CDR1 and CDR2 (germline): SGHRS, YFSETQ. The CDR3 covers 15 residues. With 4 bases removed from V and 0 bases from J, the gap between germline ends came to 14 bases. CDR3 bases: TGCGCCAGCAGCCAAAAACAGGGAAGCTCCTACGAGCAGTACTTC. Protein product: CASSQKQGSSYEQYF.

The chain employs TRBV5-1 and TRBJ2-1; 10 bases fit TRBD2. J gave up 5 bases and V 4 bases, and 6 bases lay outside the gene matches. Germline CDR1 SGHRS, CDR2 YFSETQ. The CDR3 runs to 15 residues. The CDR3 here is CASSPSGRAHNEQFF. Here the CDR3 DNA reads TGCGCCAGCAGCCCCAGCGGGAGGGCCCACAATGAGCAGTTCTTC. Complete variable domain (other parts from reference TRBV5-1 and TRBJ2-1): KAGVTQTPRYLIKTRGQQVTLSCSPISGHRSVSWYQQTPGQGLQFLFEYFSETQRNKGNFPGRFSGRQFSNSRSEMNVSTLELGDSALYLCASSPSGRAHNEQFFGPGTRLTVL.

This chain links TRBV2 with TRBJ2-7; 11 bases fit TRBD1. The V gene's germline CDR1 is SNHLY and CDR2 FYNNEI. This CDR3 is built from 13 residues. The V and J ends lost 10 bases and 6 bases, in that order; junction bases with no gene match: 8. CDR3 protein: CATGTGGQVEQYF. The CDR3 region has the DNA TGTGCCACCGGGACAGGGGGACAGGTCGAGCAGTACTTC.

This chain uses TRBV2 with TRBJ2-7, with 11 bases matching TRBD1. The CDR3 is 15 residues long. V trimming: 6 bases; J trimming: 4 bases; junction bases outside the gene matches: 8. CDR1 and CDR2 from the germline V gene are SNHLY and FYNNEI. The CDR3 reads CASSPDRGLGYEQYF. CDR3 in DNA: TGTGCCAGCAGCCCGGACAGGGGGCTTGGATACGAGCAGTACTTC.